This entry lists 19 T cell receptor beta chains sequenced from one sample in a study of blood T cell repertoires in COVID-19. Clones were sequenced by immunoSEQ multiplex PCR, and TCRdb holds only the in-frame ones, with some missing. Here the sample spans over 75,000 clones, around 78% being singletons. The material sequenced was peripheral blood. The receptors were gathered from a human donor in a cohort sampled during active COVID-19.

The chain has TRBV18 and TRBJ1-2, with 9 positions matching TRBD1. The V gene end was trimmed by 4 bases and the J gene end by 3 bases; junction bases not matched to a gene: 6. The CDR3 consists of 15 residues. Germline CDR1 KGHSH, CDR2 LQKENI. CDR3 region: CASSRGDRVDYGYTF. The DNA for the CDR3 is TGTGCCAGCTCACGAGGGGACAGGGTCGACTATGGCTACACCTTC.

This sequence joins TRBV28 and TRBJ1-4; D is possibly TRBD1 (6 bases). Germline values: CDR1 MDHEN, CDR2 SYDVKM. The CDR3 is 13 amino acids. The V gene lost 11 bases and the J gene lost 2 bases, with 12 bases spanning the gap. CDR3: CAYSDSTNEKLFF. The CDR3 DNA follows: TGTGCCTACTCGGACAGTACTAATGAAAAACTGTTTTTT.

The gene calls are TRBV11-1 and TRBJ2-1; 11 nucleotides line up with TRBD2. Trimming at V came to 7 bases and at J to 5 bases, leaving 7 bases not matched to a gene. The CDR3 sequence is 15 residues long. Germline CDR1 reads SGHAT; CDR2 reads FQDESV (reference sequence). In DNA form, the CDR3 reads TGTGCCAGCAAACCGGGACTAGCGGAAAACAATGAGCAGTTCTTC. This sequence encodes CASKPGLAENNEQFF.

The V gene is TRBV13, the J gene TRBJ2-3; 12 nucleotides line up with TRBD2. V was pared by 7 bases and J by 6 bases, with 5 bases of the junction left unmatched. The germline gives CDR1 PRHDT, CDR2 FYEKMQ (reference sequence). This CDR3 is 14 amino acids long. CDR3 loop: CASTKTSGRDTQYF. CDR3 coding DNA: TGTGCCAGCACCAAAACTAGCGGGAGGGATACGCAGTATTTT.

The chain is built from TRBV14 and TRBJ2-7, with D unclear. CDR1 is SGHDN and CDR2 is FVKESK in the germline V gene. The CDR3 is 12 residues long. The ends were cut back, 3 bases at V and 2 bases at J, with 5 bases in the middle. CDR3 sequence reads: CASSHETYEQYF. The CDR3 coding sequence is TGTGCCAGCAGCCATGAGACCTACGAGCAGTACTTC. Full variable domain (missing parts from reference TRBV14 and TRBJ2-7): EAGVTQFPSHSVIEKGQTVTLRCDPISGHDNLYWYRRVMGKEIKFLLHFVKESKQDESGMPNNRFLAERTGGTYSTLKVQPAELEDSGVYFCASSHETYEQYFGPGTRLTVT.

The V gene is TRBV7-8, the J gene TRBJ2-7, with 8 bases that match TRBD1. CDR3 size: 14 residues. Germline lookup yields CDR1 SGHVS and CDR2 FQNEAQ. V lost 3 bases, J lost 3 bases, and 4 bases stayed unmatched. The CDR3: CASSLTGAGYEQYF. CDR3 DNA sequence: TGTGCCAGCAGCTTGACAGGGGCGGGCTACGAGCAGTACTTC. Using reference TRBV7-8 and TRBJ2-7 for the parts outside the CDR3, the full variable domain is GAGVSQSPRYKVAKRGQDVALRCDPISGHVSLFWYQQALGQGPEFLTYFQNEAQLDKSGLPSDRFFAERPEGSVSTLKIQRTQQEDSAVYLCASSLTGAGYEQYFGPGTRLTVT.

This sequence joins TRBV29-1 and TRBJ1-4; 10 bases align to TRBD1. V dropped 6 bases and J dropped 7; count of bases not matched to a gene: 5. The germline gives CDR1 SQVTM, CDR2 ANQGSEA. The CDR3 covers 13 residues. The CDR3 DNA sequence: TGCAGCGTAACCCGGGACAGGGGTGAAAAACTGTTTTTT. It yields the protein CSVTRDRGEKLFF.

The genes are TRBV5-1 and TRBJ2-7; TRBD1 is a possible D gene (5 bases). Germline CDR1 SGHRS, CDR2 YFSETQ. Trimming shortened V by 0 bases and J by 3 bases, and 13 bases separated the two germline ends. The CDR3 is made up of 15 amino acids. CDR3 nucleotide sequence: TGCGCCAGCAGCTTGGATGTGTCAGGGTTCTACGAGCAGTACTTC. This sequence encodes CASSLDVSGFYEQYF.

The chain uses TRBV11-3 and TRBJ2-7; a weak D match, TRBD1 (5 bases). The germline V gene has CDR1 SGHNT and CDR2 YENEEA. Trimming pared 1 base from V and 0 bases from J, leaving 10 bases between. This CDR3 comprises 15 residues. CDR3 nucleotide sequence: TGTGCCAGCAGCTTAGGGGGCCACAGCTCCTACGAGCAGTACTTC. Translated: CASSLGGHSSYEQYF.

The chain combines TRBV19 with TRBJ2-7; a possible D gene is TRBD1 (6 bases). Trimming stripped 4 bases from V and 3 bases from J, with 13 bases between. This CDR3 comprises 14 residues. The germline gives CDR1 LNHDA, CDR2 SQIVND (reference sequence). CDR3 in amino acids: CASSRQARDYEQYF. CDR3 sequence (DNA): TGTGCCAGTAGTAGACAGGCTAGGGACTACGAGCAGTACTTC.

CDR3 in DNA: TGTGCCAGCAGTTACCGAGCCGGCTACGAGCAGTACTTC. This codes for CASSYRAGYEQYF. The gene calls are TRBV6-5 and TRBJ2-7; D is unclear. The V end was cut by 2 bases, the J end by 3 bases, with 8 bases between. Germline-derived CDR1 and CDR2 are MNHEY and SVGAGI. The CDR3 spans 13 residues.

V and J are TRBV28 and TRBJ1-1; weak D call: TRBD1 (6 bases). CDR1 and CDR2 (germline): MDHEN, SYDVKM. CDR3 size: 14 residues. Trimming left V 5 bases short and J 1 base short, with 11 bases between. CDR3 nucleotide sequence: TGTGCCAGCAGTCCGGGGACAAGGAACACTGAAGCTTTCTTT. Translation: CASSPGTRNTEAFF.

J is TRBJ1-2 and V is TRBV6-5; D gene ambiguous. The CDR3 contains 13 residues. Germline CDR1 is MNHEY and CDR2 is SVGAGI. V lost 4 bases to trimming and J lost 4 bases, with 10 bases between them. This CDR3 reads CASSSTGIYGYTF. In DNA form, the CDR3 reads TGTGCCAGCAGTTCAACGGGGATCTATGGCTACACCTTC.

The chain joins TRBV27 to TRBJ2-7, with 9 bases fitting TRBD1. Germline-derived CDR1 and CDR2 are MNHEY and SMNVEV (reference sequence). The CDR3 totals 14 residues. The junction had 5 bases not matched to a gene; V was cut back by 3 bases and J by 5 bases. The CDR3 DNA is TGTGCCAGCAGTTTCCGGGACAGGGCCGACGAGCAGTACTTC. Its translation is CASSFRDRADEQYF.

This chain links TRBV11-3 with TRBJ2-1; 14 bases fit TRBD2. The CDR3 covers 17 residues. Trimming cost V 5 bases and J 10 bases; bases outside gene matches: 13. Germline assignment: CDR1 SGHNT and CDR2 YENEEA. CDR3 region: CASSPGTSGRGIEEQFF. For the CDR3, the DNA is TGTGCCAGCAGCCCGGGGACTAGCGGGAGAGGTATAGAGGAGCAGTTCTTC.

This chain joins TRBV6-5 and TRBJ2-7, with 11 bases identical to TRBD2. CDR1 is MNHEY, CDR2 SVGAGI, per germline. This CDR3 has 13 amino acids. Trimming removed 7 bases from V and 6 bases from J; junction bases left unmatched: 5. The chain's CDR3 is CASKTSGNLEQYF. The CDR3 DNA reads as TGTGCCAGCAAGACTAGCGGGAACCTCGAGCAGTACTTC.

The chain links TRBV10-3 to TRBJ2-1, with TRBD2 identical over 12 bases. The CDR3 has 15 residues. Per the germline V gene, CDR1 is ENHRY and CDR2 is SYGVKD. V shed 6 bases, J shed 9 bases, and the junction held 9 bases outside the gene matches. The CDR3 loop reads CAISPSSGGAGEQFF. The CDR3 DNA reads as TGTGCCATCAGCCCTTCTAGCGGGGGGGCCGGTGAGCAGTTCTTC.

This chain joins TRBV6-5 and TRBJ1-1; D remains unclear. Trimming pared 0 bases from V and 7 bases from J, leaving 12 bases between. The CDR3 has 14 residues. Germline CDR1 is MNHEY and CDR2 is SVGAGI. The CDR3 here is CASSYSAKMNEAFF. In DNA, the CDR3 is TGTGCCAGCAGTTACTCGGCCAAGATGAATGAAGCTTTCTTT.

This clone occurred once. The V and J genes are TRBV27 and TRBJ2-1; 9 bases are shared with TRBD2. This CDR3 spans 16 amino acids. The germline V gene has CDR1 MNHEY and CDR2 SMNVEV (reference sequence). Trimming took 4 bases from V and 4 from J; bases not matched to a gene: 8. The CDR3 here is CASSSLRGGSYNEQFF. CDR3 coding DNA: TGTGCCAGCAGTTCGTTGCGGGGGGGCAGTTACAATGAGCAGTTCTTC.